This entry lists 12 T cell receptor beta chains sequenced from one sample in a study of blood T cell repertoires in COVID-19. The repertoire was sequenced with immunoSEQ multiplex PCR; TCRdb's copy has only in-frame clones and lacks some. The sample records roughly 53,000 clones, 85% to 90% being singletons. The sequencing sample was made of peripheral blood. Every receptor here comes from a human donor in a cohort sampled during active COVID-19.

This clone was seen a handful of times. CDR3 nucleotide sequence: TGCGCCAGCAGCTTGGCTTCGGGACTAGCCCCCTACGAGCAGTACTTC. Translated, it gives CASSLASGLAPYEQYF. V usage is TRBV5-1 and J usage is TRBJ2-7, with 9 bases aligning to TRBD2. This CDR3 comprises 16 residues. Looked up from germline, CDR1 is SGHRS and CDR2 is YFSETQ. Trimming cost V 0 bases and J 2 bases; bases outside gene matches: 6.

The rearrangement joins TRBV7-2 to TRBJ2-1, with TRBD2 matching over 11 bases. The J segment lost 9 bases and the V segment lost 0 bases, leaving 4 bases of the junction unmatched. The CDR3 runs 15 residues. Per the germline V gene, CDR1 is SGHTA and CDR2 is FQGNSA. The CDR3 region is CASSLASGRATEQFF. In nucleotides, the CDR3 is TGTGCCAGCAGCTTAGCTAGCGGGAGGGCCACTGAGCAGTTCTTC.

The chain employs TRBV5-3 and TRBJ2-1; TRBD1 aligns across 11 bases. TRBV5-3 is an ORF; its function is uncertain. The CDR3 length is 17 residues. J was trimmed by 0 bases and V by 1 base; bases with no gene match: 3. The CDR3 DNA sequence: TGTGCCAGAAGCTTGCGGACAGGGGGCCCCTCCTACAATGAGCAGTTCTTC. It codes for CARSLRTGGPSYNEQFF.

V gene TRBV4-2 combines with J gene TRBJ2-5; no firm D call. V lost 1 base, J lost 4 bases, and 10 bases lay in between. The V gene's germline CDR1 is LGHNA and CDR2 YNFKEQ. The CDR3 length is 14 residues. In DNA form, the CDR3 reads TGTGCCAGCAGCCAAGCGTCTAGAATAGAGACCCAGTACTTC. Protein: CASSQASRIETQYF.

The CDR3 coding sequence is TGCGCCAGCAGCAGTACGGTGCGCACAGATACGCAGTATTTT. This sequence encodes CASSSTVRTDTQYF. The chain recombines TRBV5-1 with TRBJ2-3; D gene uncertain. V was shortened by 4 bases and J by 1 base, with 10 bases between the two germline ends. This CDR3 has 14 amino acids. The germline CDR1 and CDR2 sequences are SGHRS and YFSETQ.

The gene calls are TRBV4-1 and TRBJ1-2, with D hard to call. Germline V lookup: CDR1 MGHRA, CDR2 YSYEKL. CDR3 length equals 15 residues. Trimming cost V 0 bases and J 7 bases, with 15 bases left between them. The CDR3 DNA is TGCGCCAGCAGCCAAGATGGCGAGAGGGTTCGTGGCTACACCTTC. Translating gives CASSQDGERVRGYTF.

V usage is TRBV7-9 and J usage is TRBJ1-2; 8 bases map to TRBD1. The germline V gene has CDR1 SEHNR and CDR2 FQNEAQ (reference sequence). The V and J ends lost 4 bases and 8 bases, in that order; junction bases with no gene match: 6. The CDR3 spans 13 residues. The CDR3 loop reads CASSSDRDWGYTF. The DNA of the CDR3 is TGTGCCAGCAGCTCGGACAGGGATTGGGGCTACACCTTC.

This sequence joins TRBV3-1 (or the pseudogene TRBV3-2) and TRBJ2-1; maybe TRBD1 (6 bases). The ends were cut back, 0 bases at V and 12 bases at J, with 12 bases in the middle. From germline, CDR1 is LGHDT and CDR2 YNNKEL (reference sequence). CDR3 length equals 13 residues. CDR3 nucleotides: TGTGCCAGCAGCCAAGACCAGGGGTTGAGGCAGTTCTTC. Protein sequence: CASSQDQGLRQFF.

V usage is TRBV7-3 and J usage is TRBJ1-2, with TRBD1 matching over 8 bases. V lost 3 bases, J lost 7 bases, and 4 bases stayed unmatched. Germline V gene lookup returns CDR1 SGHTA and CDR2 FQGTGA. CDR3 length: 13 residues. The CDR3 nucleotides read TGTGCCAGCAGCTTGAGACAGGGGACTGGCTACACCTTC. Its translation is CASSLRQGTGYTF.

The chain joins TRBV5-1 to TRBJ1-6; unclear D gene. This CDR3 comprises 14 residues. Germline CDR1 and CDR2: SGHRS and YFSETQ. Trimming took 0 bases from V and 9 from J, leaving 10 bases between them. Here the CDR3 DNA reads TGCGCCAGCAGCTTGGGTCCTATGATTTCACCCCTCCACTTT. Translated, it gives CASSLGPMISPLHF.

The chain is built from TRBV14 and TRBJ2-1; the match to TRBD1 covers 7 bases. Looked up from germline, CDR1 is SGHDN and CDR2 is FVKESK. The CDR3 totals 17 residues. V shed 2 bases and J 2 bases; nucleotides not matched to a gene: 9. Written as DNA, the CDR3 is TGTGCCAGCAGCCAAAAGACAGGGTTTATGACCTACAATGAGCAGTTCTTC. Amino acids: CASSQKTGFMTYNEQFF.

J is TRBJ2-7 and V is TRBV4-2, with D tentatively TRBD2 (6 bases). The CDR3 has 18 residues. The germline CDR1 and CDR2 sequences are LGHNA and YNFKEQ. Between the trimmed V and J ends, which lost 1 base and 5 bases, there was a span of 24 bases. The CDR3 sequence is CASSQALGVGGMPHEQYF. The CDR3 coding sequence is TGTGCCAGCAGCCAAGCTTTAGGGGTGGGCGGGATGCCACACGAGCAGTACTTC.